The 31 T cell receptor beta chains below come from one sample, sequenced in a study of CD8 T cells in ankylosing spondylitis (dated by TCRdb to 2016 to 2017). The study at large found these results: A TCR beta motif made up of eight highly homologous amino acid variants appeared to be characteristic of blood from ankylosing spondylitis patients.

Antigens for these TCRs are unknown. The library was built by means of 5' RACE. Reads for this sample came from an Illumina HiSeq 2500. Clones were called with MiXCR by TCRdb after fastp trimmed the public reads at Q25, and only in-frame beta chains were retained. Duplicate CDR3 protein sequences are folded into a single record with the most common DNA and genes. Within this sample are some 100,000 distinct CDR3 sequences, with around 8.3% of them counted one time only. The top ten constitute approximately 30% of the sample. The material sequenced was blood, either unsorted or a sorted T cell fraction (not recorded which). Source of these receptors: a male donor with ankylosing spondylitis.

This clonotype was counted many times. J is TRBJ1-2 and V is TRBV12-3 or TRBV12-4; a weak D match, TRBD1 (5 bases). V lost 10 bases and J 0 bases, leaving 24 bases between the germline ends. The CDR3 has 17 residues. Here the CDR3 DNA reads TGTGCCACCAGCGGTTTTGACAGTATAGATTCTAACTATGGCTACACCTTC. Translated: CATSGFDSIDSNYGYTF.

This clonotype was observed many times. This chain joins TRBV9 and TRBJ1-5; no clear D. This CDR3 is 15 amino acids long. The germline gives CDR1 SGDLS, CDR2 YYNGEE. Trimming pared 3 bases from V and 0 bases from J, leaving 10 bases between. CDR3 DNA: TGTGCCAGCAGCGCCTACAAGAATAGCAATCAGCCCCAGCATTTT. It specifies CASSAYKNSNQPQHF.

V is TRBV12-3 or TRBV12-4 and J is TRBJ2-5; a weak D match, TRBD1 (5 bases). The V end lost 7 bases, the J end lost 4 bases, and 19 bases lay between the germline ends. The CDR3 has 15 amino acids. This CDR3 is CASMGSAGYGETQYF. The DNA of the CDR3 is TGTGCCAGCATGGGGTCCGCAGGGTACGGAGAGACCCAGTACTTC.

The sample holds many counts of this clonotype. The genes are TRBV10-2 and TRBJ2-5, with a tentative D call TRBD1 (6 bases). The length of the CDR3 is 15 residues. The V end was cut by 1 base, the J end by 1 base, with 10 bases between. The germline V gene has CDR1 WSHSY and CDR2 SAAADI. As DNA, the CDR3 is TGCGCCAGCAGTGAGTTGACAGGCGCCCAAGAGACCCAGTACTTC. It translates to CASSELTGAQETQYF.

This clonotype was detected a few times. The J gene is TRBJ1-1, the V gene TRBV18, with TRBD1 matching 11 bases. The V gene end was trimmed by 3 bases and the J gene end by 0 bases; junction bases not matched to a gene: 3. This CDR3 is built from 16 residues. Per the germline V gene, CDR1 is KGHSH and CDR2 is LQKENI. The DNA of the CDR3 is TGTGCCAGCTCACCTAGGACAGGGGGCTTGAACACTGAAGCTTTCTTT. Translation: CASSPRTGGLNTEAFF.

The sample holds a few counts of this clonotype. The chain uses TRBV30 and TRBJ2-5; no reliable D call. Trimming took off 0 bases at V and 4 bases at J, with 12 bases between the two ends. Germline-derived CDR1 and CDR2 are GTSNPN and SVGIG (reference sequence). The CDR3 contains 14 residues. CDR3 sequence: CAWSVARPGETQYF. The CDR3 nucleotides read TGTGCCTGGAGTGTCGCTAGGCCCGGAGAGACCCAGTACTTC.

This chain connects TRBV12-3 or TRBV12-4 to TRBJ1-6, with 9 bases matching TRBD1. The trim removed 6 bases at V and 10 bases at J, leaving 10 bases unmatched. The CDR3 totals 15 residues. CDR3 region: CASSNTQGAGSPLHF. The CDR3 bases are TGTGCCAGCAGCAATACACAGGGGGCGGGATCACCCCTCCACTTT.

This clonotype was seen a handful of times. This sequence joins TRBV29-1 and TRBJ2-1; D gene unclear. The CDR3 contains 13 residues. V was clipped by 3 bases and J by 4 bases, with 10 bases between them. Germline-derived CDR1 and CDR2 are SQVTM and ANQGSEA. CDR3 loop: CSVEERPYNEQFF. The CDR3 nucleotides read TGCAGCGTTGAGGAGAGACCGTACAATGAGCAGTTCTTC.

This clonotype was seen ten or more times. The chain employs TRBV29-1 and TRBJ2-1; D may be TRBD2 (5 bases). This CDR3 region has 12 residues. CDR1 is SQVTM, CDR2 ANQGSEA, per germline. V shed 3 bases and J shed 4 bases, with 7 bases lying between them. CDR3 protein: CSVDGGYNEQFF. The CDR3 DNA is TGCAGCGTTGACGGCGGGTACAATGAGCAGTTCTTC.

This clonotype occurred a few times. The CDR3 spells CASSSPLGSQSYNEQFF. The CDR3 DNA follows: TGTGCCAGCAGCTCCCCCCTGGGGTCCCAGTCCTACAATGAGCAGTTCTTC. The chain links TRBV9 to TRBJ2-1; D unresolved. The CDR3 length is 17 residues. The germline V gene encodes CDR1 SGDLS and CDR2 YYNGEE. V lost 4 bases to trimming and J lost 1 base, with 18 bases between them.

This clonotype was seen at least ten times. V is TRBV25-1 and J is TRBJ2-2; D is possibly TRBD2 (5 bases). V was shortened by 6 bases and J by 6 bases, with 14 bases between the two germline ends. This CDR3 contains 14 residues. Per the germline V gene, CDR1 is MGHDK and CDR2 is SYGVNS. This CDR3 is CASSPGEGSGELFF. CDR3 DNA: TGTGCCAGCAGCCCCGGTGAGGGCTCCGGGGAGCTGTTTTTT.

The chain has TRBV24-1 and TRBJ2-3; TRBD1 agrees at 7 bases. The germline V gene has CDR1 KGHDR and CDR2 SFDVKD. The CDR3 spans 13 residues. J lost 3 bases, V lost 10 bases, and 6 bases had no gene match. CDR3 in amino acids: CATLDRETDTQYF. The CDR3 coding sequence is TGTGCCACTTTAGACAGGGAAACAGATACGCAGTATTTT.

This clonotype was recorded a few times. The J gene is TRBJ2-7, the V gene TRBV7-8; D not certain. From germline, CDR1 is SGHVS and CDR2 FQNEAQ. This CDR3 spans 13 amino acids. Deletions cut 3 bases from V and 3 bases from J, with 9 bases between. In nucleotides, the CDR3 is TGTGCCAGCAGCTTTGCCCGAGACTACGAGCAGTACGTC. It translates to CASSFARDYEQYV.

There are a few counts of this clonotype. The chain links TRBV12-3 or TRBV12-4 to TRBJ2-2; D unclear. The CDR3 extends over 11 amino acids. With 7 bases removed from V and 5 bases from J, the gap between germline ends came to 5 bases. The CDR3 DNA reads as TGTGCCAGCATGACTACCGGGGAGCTGTTTTTT. Amino acids: CASMTTGELFF.

For the CDR3, the DNA is TGTGCCAGCAGCCCCGGAGCGGCCCTCTACGAGCAGTACGTC. Translating it yields CASSPGAALYEQYV. V is TRBV5-6 and J is TRBJ2-7, with D possibly matching TRBD2 (5 bases). The germline V gene has CDR1 SGHDT and CDR2 YYEEEE. V lost 4 bases and J 3 bases, leaving 14 bases between the germline ends. The CDR3 has 14 residues.

As DNA, the CDR3 is TGTGCCAGCAGCGTAGGTACTCGCGGGAGTTTCGATGAGCAGTTCTTC. Residues: CASSVGTRGSFDEQFF. The chain recombines TRBV9 with TRBJ2-1; 7 bases map to TRBD2. The trim removed 0 bases at V and 8 bases at J, leaving 11 bases unmatched. Germline CDR1 reads SGDLS; CDR2 reads YYNGEE. This CDR3 is 16 amino acids long.

This clonotype was recorded many times. This chain uses TRBV12-3 or TRBV12-4 with TRBJ2-1, with D perhaps matching TRBD2 (5 bases). The CDR3 runs 14 residues. V lost 10 bases and J 1 base, leaving 14 bases between the germline ends. CDR3: CAIVGIGSYNEQFF. The CDR3 bases are TGTGCCATTGTCGGGATAGGGTCCTACAATGAGCAGTTCTTC.

Concerning this clonotype itself: One base away lies a much larger clone, so this may be a sequencing read error. The chain joins TRBV10-3 to TRBJ2-3, with a weak D call TRBD2 (6 bases). The length of the CDR3 is 14 residues. CDR1 ENHRY and CDR2 SYGVKD come from the germline V gene. CDR3 DNA: TGTGGCATCAGATCACCTAGCGGCACAGATACGCAGTATTTT. Translation: CGIRSPSGTDTQYF.

The chain links TRBV29-1 to TRBJ2-2; TRBD2 is a possible D gene (5 bases). The CDR3 runs 15 residues. CDR1 and CDR2 from the germline V gene are SQVTM and ANQGSEA. V lost 7 bases to trimming and J lost 3 bases, with 18 bases between them. The CDR3 DNA is TGCAGCGCCCGAGGGCTGTACCGCGACACCGGGGAGCTGTTTTTT. This encodes CSARGLYRDTGELFF.

This clonotype was detected only once. This may be a read error, as it is one base from a much larger clone. This rearrangement joins TRBV25-1 to TRBJ2-1; 12 nucleotides match TRBD2. J was trimmed by 4 bases and V by 3 bases; bases with no gene match: 1. Germline-derived CDR1 and CDR2 are MGHDK and SYGVNS. The CDR3 loop spans 15 amino acids. CDR3 DNA sequence: TGTGCCAGCAGTGAGCTAGCGGGAGGGTACAATGAGCAGTTCTTC. This gives the protein CASSELAGGYNEQFF.

This clonotype appeared a few times. The genes are TRBV2 and TRBJ2-2, with 12 nucleotides matching TRBD2. Germline V gene sequence: CDR1 SNHLY, CDR2 FYNNEI. V shed 6 bases and J 3 bases; nucleotides not matched to a gene: 17. CDR3 length: 20 amino acids. The CDR3 region is CASSEPPLAGGPSDTGELFF. In nucleotides, the CDR3 is TGTGCCAGCAGCGAACCCCCCCTAGCGGGAGGGCCTTCGGACACCGGGGAGCTGTTTTTT. The variable domain in full, with the rest retrieved from reference TRBV2 and TRBJ2-2, is EPEVTQTPSHQVTQMGQEVILRCVPISNHLYFYWYRQILGQKVEFLVSFYNNEISEKSEIFDDQFSVERPDGSNFTLKIRSTKLEDSAMYFCASSEPPLAGGPSDTGELFFGEGSRLTVL.

This clonotype was seen repeatedly, ten times or more. The gene calls are TRBV20-1 and TRBJ2-2; D is unclear. Germline CDR1 reads DFQATT; CDR2 reads SNEGSKA (reference sequence). V was clipped by 4 bases and J by 5 bases, with 5 bases between them. The CDR3 is 11 residues long. The DNA for the CDR3 is TGCAGTGCTACCGGAACCGGGGAGCTGTTTTTT. It yields the protein CSATGTGELFF.

V gene TRBV29-1 combines with J gene TRBJ2-2, with a weak D call TRBD2 (6 bases). The V gene lost 6 bases and the J gene lost 2 bases, with 16 bases spanning the gap. Germline CDR1 SQVTM, CDR2 ANQGSEA. There are 15 residues in the CDR3. CDR3 residues: CSVRAGTENTGELFF. Written as DNA, the CDR3 is TGCAGCGTCCGGGCCGGGACTGAAAACACCGGGGAGCTGTTTTTT.

This clonotype was recorded many times. The genes are TRBV29-1 and TRBJ1-1; tentative D call: TRBD1 (5 bases). Per the germline V gene, CDR1 is SQVTM and CDR2 is ANQGSEA. The CDR3 has 17 residues. Trimming cost V 4 bases and J 4 bases, with 25 bases left between them. The CDR3 coding sequence is TGCAGCGTTGTGAGGGACTTTGTGATGGGGATGAGCACTGAAGCTTTCTTT. This codes for CSVVRDFVMGMSTEAFF.

This clonotype was found many times. The chain couples TRBV20-1 to TRBJ1-1, with no clear D. In germline, CDR1 is DFQATT, CDR2 SNEGSKA (reference sequence). CDR3 length equals 14 residues. Trimming shortened V by 0 bases and J by 4 bases, and 12 bases separated the two germline ends. CDR3 amino acids: CSAREGSRVTEAFF. CDR3 nucleotides: TGCAGTGCTAGAGAAGGAAGCCGGGTCACTGAAGCTTTCTTT.

CDR3 protein: CASSFGYGYTF. The CDR3 nucleotides read TGTGCCAGCAGCTTTGGCTATGGCTACACCTTC. The chain couples TRBV7-9 to TRBJ1-2; D gene unclear. This CDR3 has 11 residues. V lost 3 bases and J lost 4, with 3 bases in between. Per germline, CDR1 SEHNR and CDR2 FQNEAQ (reference sequence).

This clonotype was observed at least ten times. The V and J genes are TRBV29-1 and TRBJ1-1, with unresolved D. The CDR3 consists of 12 residues. Germline V gene lookup returns CDR1 SQVTM and CDR2 ANQGSEA. The V end lost 5 bases, the J end lost 0 bases, and 7 bases lay between the germline ends. The CDR3 DNA is TGCAGCGTTCTAGGGTTGAACACTGAAGCTTTCTTT. It codes for CSVLGLNTEAFF.

This clonotype was recorded many times. The V and J genes are TRBV11-2 and TRBJ2-5, with D unclear. The CDR3 extends over 14 amino acids. Germline V CDR1 and CDR2: SGHAT, FQNNGV. Trimming shortened V by 4 bases and J by 5 bases, and 14 bases separated the two germline ends. This chain's CDR3 is CASSSPDSRETQYF. The CDR3 DNA reads as TGTGCCAGCAGCTCGCCAGACTCTCGGGAGACCCAGTACTTC.

The genes are TRBV28 and TRBJ1-5; 8 bases are shared with TRBD1. The CDR3 runs to 14 residues. The V segment lost 6 bases and the J segment 5 bases; nucleotides outside the gene matches: 6. Germline loops: CDR1 MDHEN, CDR2 SYDVKM. CDR3: CASSYGQGYQPQHF. The CDR3 nucleotides are TGTGCCAGCAGCTACGGACAGGGATATCAGCCCCAGCATTTT.

The sample holds many counts of this clonotype. The V and J genes are TRBV4-2 and TRBJ2-1; 8 nucleotides align to TRBD2. Germline values: CDR1 LGHNA, CDR2 YNFKEQ. The CDR3 has 14 residues. J was trimmed by 7 bases and V by 0 bases; bases with no gene match: 2. The CDR3 sequence is CASSQEERENEQFF. The CDR3 region has the DNA TGTGCCAGCAGCCAAGAAGAGCGGGAGAATGAGCAGTTCTTC.

The chain is built from TRBV7-2 and TRBJ1-5; D gene unclear. The V end was cut by 10 bases, the J end by 2 bases, with 15 bases between. The CDR3 covers 14 residues. Germline CDR1 SGHTA, CDR2 FQGNSA. The CDR3 is CATRSGIGNQPQHF. The CDR3 nucleotides read TGTGCCACCCGGAGTGGCATTGGCAATCAGCCCCAGCATTTT.